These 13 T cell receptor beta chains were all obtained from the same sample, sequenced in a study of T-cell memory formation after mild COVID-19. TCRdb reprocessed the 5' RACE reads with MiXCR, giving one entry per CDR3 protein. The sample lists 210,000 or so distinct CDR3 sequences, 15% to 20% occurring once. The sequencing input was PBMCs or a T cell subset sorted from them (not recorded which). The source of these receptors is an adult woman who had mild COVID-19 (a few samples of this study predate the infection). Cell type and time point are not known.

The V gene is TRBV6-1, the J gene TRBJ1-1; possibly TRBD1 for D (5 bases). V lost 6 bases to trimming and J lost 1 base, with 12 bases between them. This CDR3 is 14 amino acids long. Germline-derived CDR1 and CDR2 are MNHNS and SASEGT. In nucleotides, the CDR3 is TGTGCCAGCAGCAGTGTAGGGGAGAACACTGAAGCTTTCTTT. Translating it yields CASSSVGENTEAFF.

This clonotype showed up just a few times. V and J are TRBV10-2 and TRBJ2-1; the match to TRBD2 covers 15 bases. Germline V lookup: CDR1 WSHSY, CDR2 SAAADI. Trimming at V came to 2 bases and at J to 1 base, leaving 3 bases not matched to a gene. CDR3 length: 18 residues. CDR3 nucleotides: TGCGCCAGCAGTGAGCCCGGGACTAGCGGGAGGTCCTACAATGAGCAGTTCTTC. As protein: CASSEPGTSGRSYNEQFF.

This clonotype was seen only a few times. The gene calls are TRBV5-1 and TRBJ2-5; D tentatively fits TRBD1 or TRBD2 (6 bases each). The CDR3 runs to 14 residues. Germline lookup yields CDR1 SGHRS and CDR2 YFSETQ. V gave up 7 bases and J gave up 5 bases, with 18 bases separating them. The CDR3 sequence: CASRSGAPRETQYF. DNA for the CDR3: TGCGCCAGCCGATCGGGGGCCCCCCGGGAGACCCAGTACTTC.

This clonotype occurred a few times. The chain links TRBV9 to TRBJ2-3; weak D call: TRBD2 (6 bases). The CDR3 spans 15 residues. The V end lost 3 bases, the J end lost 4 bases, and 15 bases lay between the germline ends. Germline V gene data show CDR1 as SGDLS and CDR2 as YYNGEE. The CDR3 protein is CASSGAGPGADTQYF. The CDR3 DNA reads TGTGCCAGCAGCGGGGCAGGGCCGGGAGCAGATACGCAGTATTTT.

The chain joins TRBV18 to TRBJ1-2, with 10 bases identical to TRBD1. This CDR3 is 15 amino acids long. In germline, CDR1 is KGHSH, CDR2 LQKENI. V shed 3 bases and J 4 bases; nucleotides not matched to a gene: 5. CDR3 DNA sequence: TGTGCCAGCTCACCTCGGGACAGGGGACTCTATGGCTACACCTTC. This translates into CASSPRDRGLYGYTF.

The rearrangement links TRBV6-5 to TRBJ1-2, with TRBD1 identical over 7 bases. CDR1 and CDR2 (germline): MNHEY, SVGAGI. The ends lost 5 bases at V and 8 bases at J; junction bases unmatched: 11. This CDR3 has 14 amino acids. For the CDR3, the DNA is TGTGCCAGCAGTCGATTCGACAGGGTAGGCGGCTACACCTTC. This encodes CASSRFDRVGGYTF.

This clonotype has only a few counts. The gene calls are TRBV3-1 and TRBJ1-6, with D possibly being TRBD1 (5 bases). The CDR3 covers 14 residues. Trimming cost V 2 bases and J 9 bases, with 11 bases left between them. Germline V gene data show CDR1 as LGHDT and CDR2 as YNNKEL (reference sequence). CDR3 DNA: TGTGCCAGCAGCCAAAGGGGAATCGCTTCACCCCTCCACTTT. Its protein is CASSQRGIASPLHF.

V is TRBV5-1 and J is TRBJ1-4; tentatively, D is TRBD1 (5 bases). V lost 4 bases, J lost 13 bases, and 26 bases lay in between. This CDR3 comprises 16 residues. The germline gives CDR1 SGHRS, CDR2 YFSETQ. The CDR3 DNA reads TGCGCCAGCAGCAACTCTTCAGGGTCGAGGACTCGGGTACTGTTTTTT. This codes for CASSNSSGSRTRVLFF.

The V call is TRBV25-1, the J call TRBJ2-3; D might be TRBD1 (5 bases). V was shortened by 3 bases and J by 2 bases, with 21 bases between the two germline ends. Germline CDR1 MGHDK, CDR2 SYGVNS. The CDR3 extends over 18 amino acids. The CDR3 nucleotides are TGTGCCAGCAGTGATTCCCCCCCCCGGTGGGGCTACACAGATACGCAGTATTTT. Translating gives CASSDSPPRWGYTDTQYF.

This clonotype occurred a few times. CDR3 sequence: CASSLWDYINEQFF. As DNA, the CDR3 is TGCGCCAGCAGCCTGTGGGACTATATCAATGAGCAGTTCTTC. The rearrangement uses TRBV5-1 and TRBJ2-1; 7 bases are a match to TRBD2. Germline V CDR1 and CDR2: SGHRS, YFSETQ. J lost 6 bases, V lost 4 bases, and 7 bases had no gene match. The CDR3 is 14 amino acids.

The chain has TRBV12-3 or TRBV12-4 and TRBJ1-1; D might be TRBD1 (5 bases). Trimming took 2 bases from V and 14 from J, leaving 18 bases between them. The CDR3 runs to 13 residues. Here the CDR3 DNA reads TGTGCCAGCAGTTTAAGCCCTCCTCCCAGGGCGTTCTTT. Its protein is CASSLSPPPRAFF.

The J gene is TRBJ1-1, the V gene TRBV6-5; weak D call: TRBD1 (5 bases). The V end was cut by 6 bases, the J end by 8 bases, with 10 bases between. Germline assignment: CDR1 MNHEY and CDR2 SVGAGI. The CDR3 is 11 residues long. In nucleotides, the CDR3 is TGTGCCAGCAGCCGGGGGATCGAAGCTTTCTTT. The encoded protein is CASSRGIEAFF.

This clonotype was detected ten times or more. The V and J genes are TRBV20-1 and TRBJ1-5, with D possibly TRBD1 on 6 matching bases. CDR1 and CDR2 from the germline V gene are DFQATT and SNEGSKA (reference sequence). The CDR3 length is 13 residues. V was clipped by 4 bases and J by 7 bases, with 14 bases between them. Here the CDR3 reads CSAKGGDQQPQHF. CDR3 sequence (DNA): TGCAGTGCTAAAGGGGGAGATCAACAGCCCCAGCATTTT.